This section outlines one T cell receptor beta chain sequence together with its context. The ends lost 4 bases at V and 4 bases at J; junction bases unmatched: 6. Per the germline V gene, CDR1 is SGHRS and CDR2 is YFSETQ. The CDR3 is 15 residues long. The source of the sample is a study of cytomegalovirus exposure and HLA in healthy donors. Overall study context: HLA-typed donors were the source of about 90 million unique TCRs held in an early data release.

PCR amplification relied on 60 Vbeta primers (plus 13 Jbeta primers). TCRdb keeps only in-frame clones here, not all; method: immunoSEQ multiplex PCR. The sample carries over 110,000 clones, about 80% recorded once. The TCR originated in a woman aged 40 to 55 in good health and CMV-seropositive. The sample consisted of PBMCs. V and J are TRBV5-1 and TRBJ2-2, with 8 bases that match TRBD1. This chain's CDR3 is CASSVRQGSTGELFF. CDR3 sequence (DNA): TGCGCCAGCAGCGTCCGACAGGGGAGCACCGGGGAGCTGTTTTTT.